This T cell receptor beta chain was recovered during a study of shared clonotypes between healthy human individuals. The germline V gene encodes CDR1 MDHEN and CDR2 SYDVKM. The V and J ends lost 5 bases and 3 bases, in that order; junction bases with no gene match: 9. The CDR3 length is 16 residues. Assay runs were performed at deep level. Every subset's genomic DNA went evenly onto several immunoSEQ plates. Sequencing was performed with immunoSEQ multiplex PCR; in TCRdb, only in-frame clones are kept and a portion is missing. The sample consists of about 470,000 clones, roughly 77% of them appearing once.

The chain has TRBV28 and TRBJ1-1, with TRBD1 matching over 10 bases. This clonotype originated in a woman in her thirties or forties in good health. Some clones in this sample may be carry-over from other donors' samples. What was sequenced was PBMCs. Here the CDR3 DNA reads TGTGCCAGCAGTCACCGGGACAGGGGACTGGACACTGAAGCTTTCTTT. Protein: CASSHRDRGLDTEAFF.